These 20 T cell receptor beta chains were all obtained from the same sample, sequenced in a study of blood T cell repertoires in COVID-19. Produced via immunoSEQ multiplex PCR; TCRdb's table is partial and in-frame only. This sample has 70,000 or so clones, with around 87% found just once. Sequencing used peripheral blood. Receptors were obtained from a man between 50 and 59 years old with active COVID-19.

V gene TRBV19 combines with J gene TRBJ1-5; D perhaps matches TRBD1 (5 bases). In germline, CDR1 is LNHDA, CDR2 SQIVND (reference sequence). V dropped 4 bases and J dropped 5 bases, with 18 bases sitting between them. This CDR3 contains 16 residues. CDR3 protein: CASSRRQMPGDQPQHF. DNA of the CDR3: TGTGCCAGTAGTAGAAGACAGATGCCGGGTGATCAGCCCCAGCATTTT.

This chain uses TRBV11-3 with TRBJ1-4; D perhaps matches TRBD1 (6 bases). Looked up from germline, CDR1 is SGHNT and CDR2 is YENEEA. V dropped 8 bases and J dropped 6 bases, with 13 bases sitting between them. The CDR3 is 13 amino acids. The CDR3 region is CASGDRLDEKLFF. For the CDR3, the DNA is TGTGCCAGCGGCGACAGGCTAGATGAAAAACTGTTTTTT.

By its share, this clone is large. The chain combines TRBV4-2 with TRBJ1-3, with D maybe TRBD1 (5 bases). Germline CDR1 LGHNA, CDR2 YNFKEQ. The CDR3 loop spans 14 amino acids. V lost 8 bases, J lost 4 bases, and 15 bases lay in between. The CDR3 nucleotides are TGTGCCAGCGGGGACTCGTTCGGAGGAAACACCATATATTTT. Translation gives CASGDSFGGNTIYF.

The chain combines TRBV27 with TRBJ2-7, with TRBD1 identical over 7 bases. With V trimmed by 4 bases and J by 4 bases, 10 bases remained unmatched. The CDR3 consists of 15 residues. Germline CDR1 is MNHEY and CDR2 is SMNVEV (reference sequence). The CDR3 here is CASSSSQGLMYEQYF. Here the CDR3 DNA reads TGTGCCAGCAGTTCTTCACAGGGGCTAATGTACGAGCAGTACTTC.

The chain employs TRBV9 and TRBJ2-7; 8 bases fit TRBD1. The germline V gene has CDR1 SGDLS and CDR2 YYNGEE. The V segment lost 2 bases and the J segment 1 base; nucleotides outside the gene matches: 2. The CDR3 loop spans 14 amino acids. DNA for the CDR3: TGTGCCAGCAGCGTCAGACAGGGGTCCTACGAGCAGTACTTC. It yields the protein CASSVRQGSYEQYF.

The CDR3 spells CASSYGHGIEYQPQHF. CDR3 nucleotide sequence: TGTGCCAGCAGTTACGGGCACGGCATCGAGTATCAGCCCCAGCATTTT. The V and J genes are TRBV6-2 or TRBV6-3 and TRBJ1-5; no clear D. Germline V gene sequence: CDR1 MNHEY, CDR2 SVGEGT. The CDR3 loop spans 16 amino acids. The V end lost 2 bases, the J end lost 5 bases, and 16 bases lay between the germline ends.

The V and J genes are TRBV13 and TRBJ2-7, with TRBD2 matching 10 bases. Germline lookup yields CDR1 PRHDT and CDR2 FYEKMQ (reference sequence). The CDR3 runs 19 residues. Trimming cost V 1 base and J 4 bases; bases outside gene matches: 16. The CDR3 sequence: CASSLEASGSFGRRYEQYF. The CDR3, as DNA: TGTGCCAGCAGCTTAGAGGCTAGCGGGAGTTTCGGAAGGAGATACGAGCAGTACTTC.

This clone was seen once. CDR3 protein: CSVGTLLVPHEQYF. DNA for the CDR3: TGCAGCGTTGGGACCCTACTAGTCCCCCACGAGCAGTACTTC. V gene TRBV29-1 combines with J gene TRBJ2-7; D possibly corresponds to TRBD2 (5 bases). CDR1 is SQVTM and CDR2 is ANQGSEA in the germline V gene. Between the trimmed V and J ends, which lost 4 bases and 5 bases, there was a span of 18 bases. The CDR3 extends over 14 amino acids.

The chain uses TRBV6-5 and TRBJ2-7; 11 bases fit TRBD2. The CDR3 length is 15 residues. Germline assignment: CDR1 MNHEY and CDR2 SVGAGI. The trim removed 4 bases at V and 0 bases at J, leaving 2 bases unmatched. CDR3 protein: CASSWTSGHSYEQYF. In nucleotides, the CDR3 is TGTGCCAGCAGTTGGACTAGCGGGCACTCCTACGAGCAGTACTTC.

V gene TRBV2 combines with J gene TRBJ2-1; unclear D gene. CDR1 SNHLY and CDR2 FYNNEI come from the germline V gene. There are 11 residues in the CDR3. V was clipped by 6 bases and J by 4 bases, with 4 bases between them. CDR3 bases: TGTGCCAGCAGACGGTACAATGAGCAGTTCTTC. Its translation is CASRRYNEQFF.

The V gene is TRBV30, the J gene TRBJ2-1; TRBD2 matches at 7 bases. The CDR3 is made up of 14 amino acids. Unmatched junction bases numbered 10, after V lost 6 bases and J lost 5 bases. Looked up from germline, CDR1 is GTSNPN and CDR2 is SVGIG (reference sequence). The DNA of the CDR3 is TGTGCCTGTTCACTAGCGTTCAAAAACAATGAGCAGTTCTTC. This encodes CACSLAFKNNEQFF. Variable domain in full (rest from reference TRBV30 and TRBJ2-1): SQTIHQWPATLVQPVGSPLSLECTVEGTSNPNLYWYRQAAGRGLQLLFYSVGIGQISSEVPQNLSASRPQDRQFILSSKKLLLSDSGFYLCACSLAFKNNEQFFGPGTRLTVL.

The chain has TRBV24-1 and TRBJ2-3, with 7 positions matching TRBD2. This CDR3 is 15 amino acids long. Germline V lookup: CDR1 KGHDR, CDR2 SFDVKD. Losses at the gene ends were 5 bases for V and 0 bases for J; bases not matched to a gene: 4. CDR3 protein: CATSAERGSTDTQYF. The DNA for the CDR3 is TGTGCCACCAGTGCGGAGCGGGGTAGCACAGATACGCAGTATTTT.

This chain links TRBV5-5 with TRBJ1-1; D uncertain. Trimming took 0 bases from V and 0 from J, leaving 24 bases between them. This CDR3 contains 20 residues. Per germline, CDR1 SGHKS and CDR2 YYEKEE (reference sequence). CDR3 DNA sequence: TGTGCCAGCAGCTTGGAAGATGCGGGCCTGAGAAATACGATGAACACTGAAGCTTTCTTT. Amino acid sequence: CASSLEDAGLRNTMNTEAFF.

The rearrangement uses TRBV5-1 and TRBJ2-5; 9 nucleotides align to TRBD1. Germline V gene sequence: CDR1 SGHRS, CDR2 YFSETQ. The CDR3 runs 15 residues. V lost 4 bases to trimming and J lost 5 bases; unmatched junction nucleotides: 9. The CDR3, as DNA: TGCGCCAGCAGCCCCCGGACAGGGGAGGGTGAGACCCAGTACTTC. It codes for CASSPRTGEGETQYF.

The V and J genes are TRBV4-1 and TRBJ2-5; tentative D call: TRBD1 (6 bases). Trimming left V 6 bases short and J 1 base short, with 15 bases between. The CDR3 covers 15 residues. The germline CDR1 and CDR2 sequences are MGHRA and YSYEKL. The CDR3, as DNA: TGCGCCAGCAGTCTTTCTGGACAGCGCCAAGAGACCCAGTACTTC. It specifies CASSLSGQRQETQYF.

The chain links TRBV11-2 to TRBJ2-7, with D perhaps TRBD2 (6 bases). Germline V gives CDR1 SGHAT, CDR2 FQNNGV. The CDR3 covers 15 residues. The V and J ends lost 1 base and 1 base respectively, with 11 bases between them. This CDR3 reads CASSLAFGGSYEQYF. The CDR3 bases are TGTGCCAGCAGCTTAGCATTTGGGGGGTCCTACGAGCAGTACTTC. Drawing the rest from reference TRBV11-2 and TRBJ2-7, the complete variable domain is EAGVAQSPRYKIIEKRQSVAFWCNPISGHATLYWYQQILGQGPKLLIQFQNNGVVDDSQLPKDRFSAERLKGVDSTLKIQPAKLEDSAVYLCASSLAFGGSYEQYFGPGTRLTVT.

The gene calls are TRBV5-1 and TRBJ2-5; D not certain. This CDR3 comprises 12 residues. The V and J ends lost 4 bases and 0 bases respectively, with 4 bases between them. The germline gives CDR1 SGHRS, CDR2 YFSETQ. The CDR3 nucleotides are TGCGCCAGCAGCCGGGACCAAGAGACCCAGTACTTC. Amino acids: CASSRDQETQYF.

This chain joins TRBV20-1 and TRBJ2-1, with a weak D call TRBD1 (6 bases). This CDR3 has 15 amino acids. Deletions cut 3 bases from V and 5 bases from J, with 17 bases between. Germline-derived CDR1 and CDR2 are DFQATT and SNEGSKA (reference sequence). The CDR3: CSASRQVGTHNEQFF. CDR3 nucleotide sequence: TGCAGTGCTAGTCGACAGGTCGGGACCCACAATGAGCAGTTCTTC.

J is TRBJ1-3 and V is TRBV19; possibly TRBD1 for D (6 bases). Germline V gene data show CDR1 as LNHDA and CDR2 as SQIVND (reference sequence). The V and J ends lost 5 bases and 0 bases respectively, with 8 bases between them. The CDR3 is 14 residues long. The CDR3 region is CASSSGHSGNTIYF. The DNA of the CDR3 is TGTGCCAGTAGTTCGGGACACTCTGGAAACACCATATATTTT.

This clone was counted a few times. This chain joins TRBV4-3 and TRBJ1-2, with D maybe TRBD1 (5 bases). V was pared by 0 bases and J by 8 bases, with 13 bases between. CDR3 size: 14 residues. CDR1 is LGHNA, CDR2 YSLEER, per germline. Written as DNA, the CDR3 is TGCGCCAGCAGCCAAGACGGGGACTATAGGGGCTACACCTTC. Translated, it gives CASSQDGDYRGYTF.